This entry lists 16 T cell receptor beta chains sequenced from one sample in a study of blood T cell repertoires in COVID-19. Using immunoSEQ multiplex PCR, the repertoire was profiled, and TCRdb retains in-frame clones only, with some absent. Of around 160,000 clones listed, 81% are singletons. What was sequenced was peripheral blood. These TCRs come from a human donor with acute or convalescent COVID-19. The donor label of this sample is uncertain.

This clone was recorded only once. This sequence joins TRBV11-3 and TRBJ2-1; tentative D call: TRBD1 (6 bases). The CDR3 consists of 15 residues. The V gene lost 5 bases and the J gene lost 2 bases, with 13 bases spanning the gap. Germline CDR1 reads SGHNT; CDR2 reads YENEEA. The CDR3 DNA is TGTGCCAGCAGCGCTCGGGACACCACCTACAATGAGCAGTTCTTC. Translated, it gives CASSARDTTYNEQFF.

V usage is TRBV7-8 and J usage is TRBJ2-1, with D possibly matching TRBD2 (6 bases). Germline lookup yields CDR1 SGHVS and CDR2 FQNEAQ. This CDR3 is built from 15 residues. V was pared by 7 bases and J by 9 bases, with 22 bases between. The CDR3 nucleotides are TGTGCCAGCACTCTACCCGGGACTCCTCCTACTGAGCAGTTCTTC. Protein sequence: CASTLPGTPPTEQFF.

The chain recombines TRBV18 with TRBJ2-1; the match to TRBD1 covers 7 bases. The CDR3 is 16 residues long. CDR1 and CDR2 (germline): KGHSH, LQKENI. The trim removed 8 bases at V and 4 bases at J, leaving 14 bases unmatched. This CDR3 is CASRDSKWGNYNEQFF. The DNA for the CDR3 is TGTGCCAGCCGGGACAGCAAATGGGGGAATTACAATGAGCAGTTCTTC. Complete variable domain (other parts from reference TRBV18 and TRBJ2-1): NAGVMQNPRHLVRRRGQEARLRCSPMKGHSHVYWYRQLPEEGLKFMVYLQKENIIDESGMPKERFSAEFPKEGPSILRIQQVVRGDSAAYFCASRDSKWGNYNEQFFGPGTRLTVL.

The rearrangement joins TRBV6-5 to TRBJ1-1, with D maybe TRBD1 (5 bases). CDR3 length equals 13 residues. CDR1 is MNHEY, CDR2 SVGAGI, per germline. V lost 7 bases and J 7 bases, leaving 16 bases between the germline ends. The CDR3 reads CASTRGVVGEAFF. The CDR3 DNA sequence: TGTGCCAGCACTCGGGGGGTTGTCGGTGAAGCTTTCTTT.

This chain joins TRBV5-6 and TRBJ2-2; 7 bases are shared with TRBD2. Trimming cost V 6 bases and J 13 bases; bases outside gene matches: 9. The V gene's germline CDR1 is SGHDT and CDR2 YYEEEE. The CDR3 extends over 12 amino acids. CDR3 DNA sequence: TGTGCCAGCACCCTAGGGAGGGGATGGCTGTTTTTT. Protein: CASTLGRGWLFF.

The chain joins TRBV7-9 to TRBJ1-3; a weak D match, TRBD1 (5 bases). Per germline, CDR1 SEHNR and CDR2 FQNEAQ (reference sequence). This CDR3 region has 14 residues. V dropped 2 bases and J dropped 3 bases, with 8 bases sitting between them. CDR3 sequence: CASSLQGYGNTIYF. The CDR3 DNA sequence: TGTGCCAGCAGCTTACAGGGTTATGGAAACACCATATATTTT.

This rearrangement joins TRBV5-6 to TRBJ2-7; possibly TRBD2 for D (5 bases). The CDR3 consists of 14 residues. Germline loops: CDR1 SGHDT, CDR2 YYEEEE. The V and J ends lost 7 bases and 1 base respectively, with 15 bases between them. The CDR3 DNA follows: TGTGCCAGCGCCCGAGGGATAGAATCCTACGAGCAGTACTTC. Amino acids: CASARGIESYEQYF.

This chain links TRBV27 with TRBJ1-6, with no clear D. CDR1 and CDR2 (germline): MNHEY, SMNVEV (reference sequence). The CDR3 has 14 residues. V was shortened by 4 bases and J by 7 bases, with 11 bases between the two germline ends. This CDR3 reads CASSWAGINSPLHF. CDR3 sequence (DNA): TGTGCCAGCAGTTGGGCGGGTATCAATTCACCCCTCCACTTT.

CDR3 coding DNA: TGTGCCAGCAGCCCCTTGGTCGAACTATTTTACGGCTACACCTTC. Encoded protein: CASSPLVELFYGYTF. This chain joins TRBV14 and TRBJ1-2; D gene ambiguous. The CDR3 has 15 amino acids. CDR1 is SGHDN, CDR2 FVKESK, per germline. V was shortened by 4 bases and J by 8 bases, with 20 bases between the two germline ends.

The chain combines TRBV5-8 with TRBJ1-2, with 9 bases matching TRBD1. Germline V gives CDR1 SGHTS, CDR2 YDEGEE. After removal of 5 bases from V and 6 bases from J, the junction contained 5 bases not matched to a gene. The CDR3 length is 13 residues. The CDR3 DNA reads TGTGCCAGCAGGCGGGACAGGGAGGATGGCTACACCTTC. This codes for CASRRDREDGYTF.

The chain carries TRBV3-1 (or the pseudogene TRBV3-2) and TRBJ1-6; perhaps TRBD1 as D (6 bases). The V end lost 4 bases, the J end lost 7 bases, and 11 bases lay between the germline ends. Per the germline V gene, CDR1 is LGHDT and CDR2 is YNNKEL (reference sequence). This CDR3 region has 14 residues. The CDR3 region is CASSPRGRNSPLHF. The DNA of the CDR3 is TGTGCCAGCAGCCCCAGGGGTAGGAATTCACCCCTCCACTTT.

The V gene is TRBV2, the J gene TRBJ1-2, with D perhaps matching TRBD1 (5 bases). Trimming left V 8 bases short and J 3 bases short, with 13 bases between. CDR1 is SNHLY, CDR2 FYNNEI, per germline. The CDR3 loop spans 13 amino acids. The CDR3 region is CASEEGRDYGYTF. The CDR3, as DNA: TGTGCCAGCGAGGAGGGGAGGGACTATGGCTACACCTTC.

This chain links TRBV18 with TRBJ2-7, with D possibly matching TRBD1 (5 bases). The CDR3 consists of 14 residues. Trimming took 4 bases from V and 2 from J, leaving 12 bases between them. Germline V lookup: CDR1 KGHSH, CDR2 LQKENI. The CDR3 spells CASSLRQMTYEQYF. The CDR3 bases are TGTGCCAGCTCACTACGACAGATGACCTACGAGCAGTACTTC.

The chain is built from TRBV6-6 and TRBJ1-5; D unclear. Trimming stripped 6 bases from V and 0 bases from J, with 15 bases between. The CDR3 is 16 amino acids. In germline, CDR1 is MNHNY, CDR2 SVGAGI (reference sequence). The CDR3 loop is CASRSQDISSNQPQHF. The CDR3 region has the DNA TGTGCCAGCAGGAGCCAGGATATCTCTAGCAATCAGCCCCAGCATTTT.

The chain couples TRBV5-1 to TRBJ1-2; 7 nucleotides align to TRBD1. The length of the CDR3 is 16 residues. V dropped 4 bases and J dropped 0; count of bases not matched to a gene: 9. Looked up from germline, CDR1 is SGHRS and CDR2 is YFSETQ. In nucleotides, the CDR3 is TGCGCCAGCAGCCCTGGGACAGCCTCAGCTAACTATGGCTACACCTTC. This sequence encodes CASSPGTASANYGYTF.

This chain uses TRBV20-1 with TRBJ1-1; 8 bases align to TRBD1. The CDR3 has 15 residues. Germline trimming cut 3 bases from V and 1 base from J; bases unmatched to any gene: 7. CDR1 and CDR2 (germline): DFQATT, SNEGSKA (reference sequence). The DNA of the CDR3 is TGCAGTGCTAGTCCCTCCGGGACAGGGAACACTGAAGCTTTCTTT. Translation gives CSASPSGTGNTEAFF.